This paragraph covers one TCR beta chain sequence. The antigen is unknown. CDR1 is MNHEY and CDR2 is SVGAGI in the germline V gene. The CDR3 has 15 amino acids. Primers: 60 Vbeta forward and 13 Jbeta reverse. Only in-frame clones appear in the TCRdb table, and some are missing; sequencing was by immunoSEQ multiplex PCR. The sample lists roughly 180,000 clones; 70% to 85% were seen once. The data are from a study of cytomegalovirus exposure and HLA in healthy donors. Study-wide background: Researchers previously reported finding 100 million or so unique TCR beta sequences from 150 million to 200 million T cells. Study results and caveats: TRBV6-2, TRBV6-3 and some other V segments were excluded as indistinguishable. Rare sequences made up most TCRs, while some public TCRs were found in many donors. High sensitivity and specificity were reportedly achieved when the classifier diagnosed cytomegalovirus status.

Sequenced input: PBMCs. This chain uses TRBV6-5 with TRBJ2-5; D possibly corresponds to TRBD2 (6 bases). The J call could be wrong; TRBJ2-7 is a better fit for the DNA end. The sequence was collected from a girl aged 2-10 years in good health and CMV-seropositive. CDR3 sequence reads: CASSYGGVVSDEQYF. The CDR3 DNA is TGTGCCAGCAGTTACGGCGGGGTGGTGTCAGACGAGCAGTACTTC.